Following are 27 T cell receptor beta chains from one sample sequenced in a study of cytomegalovirus exposure and HLA in healthy donors. This table comes from immunoSEQ multiplex PCR, and its TCRdb copy is limited to in-frame clones, with some not included. This table has about 180,000 clones, less than 85% appearing once. Material for sequencing was PBMCs. The receptors come from a man aged 18 to 29 in good health and CMV-seropositive.

V gene TRBV27 combines with J gene TRBJ2-5; 7 bases agree with TRBD2. The V gene's germline CDR1 is MNHEY and CDR2 SMNVEV (reference sequence). Losses at the gene ends were 5 bases for V and 5 bases for J; bases not matched to a gene: 8. The CDR3 totals 14 residues. The chain's CDR3 is CASSPSGQTETQYF. The CDR3 bases are TGTGCCAGCAGTCCTAGCGGCCAGACGGAGACCCAGTACTTC.

The chain carries TRBV18 and TRBJ2-1; 15 bases are a match to TRBD2. The V and J ends lost 3 bases and 0 bases, in that order; junction bases with no gene match: 3. The CDR3 totals 18 residues. CDR1 and CDR2 (germline): KGHSH, LQKENI. CDR3 loop: CASSPGLAGGYSYNEQFF. CDR3 DNA sequence: TGTGCCAGCTCACCGGGACTAGCGGGAGGATACTCCTACAATGAGCAGTTCTTC.

The chain employs TRBV7-9 and TRBJ1-1, with 7 bases that match TRBD1. CDR3 length: 17 residues. The germline V gene encodes CDR1 SEHNR and CDR2 FQNEAQ (reference sequence). Unmatched junction bases numbered 12, after V lost 5 bases and J lost 0 bases. CDR3 in amino acids: CASSTRDLQGMNTEAFF. The CDR3 bases are TGTGCCAGCAGCACCCGTGACCTACAGGGGATGAACACTGAAGCTTTCTTT.

This clone was seen only once. The CDR3 DNA follows: TGTGCCAGCAGCCGAGGGACTAGCGGGAGAGGAGAGACCCAGTACTTC. It translates to CASSRGTSGRGETQYF. The rearrangement links TRBV4-2 to TRBJ2-5; 14 bases match TRBD2. The germline CDR1 and CDR2 sequences are LGHNA and YNFKEQ. J was trimmed by 4 bases and V by 4 bases; bases with no gene match: 5. The CDR3 extends over 16 amino acids.

CDR3 region: CASSFSTGVDEKLFF. DNA of the CDR3: TGTGCCAGCAGCTTTTCAACAGGGGTGGACGAAAAACTGTTTTTT. The chain has TRBV5-4 and TRBJ1-4, with 7 nucleotides matching TRBD1. Germline V gives CDR1 SGHNT, CDR2 YYREEE (reference sequence). This CDR3 has 15 residues. V dropped 2 bases and J dropped 8; count of bases not matched to a gene: 9.

The chain joins TRBV9 to TRBJ2-1; 7 bases map to TRBD1. The V gene end was trimmed by 4 bases and the J gene end by 4 bases; junction bases not matched to a gene: 11. The CDR3 spans 16 residues. Germline loops: CDR1 SGDLS, CDR2 YYNGEE. The CDR3 coding sequence is TGTGCCAGCAGCCCACAGGGGTTAAGTGTGTACAATGAGCAGTTCTTC. Protein: CASSPQGLSVYNEQFF.

This chain connects TRBV5-8 to TRBJ1-1; no reliable D call. The germline V gene encodes CDR1 SGHTS and CDR2 YDEGEE. The length of the CDR3 is 13 residues. Trimming removed 3 bases at V and 2 bases at J, with 8 bases between. For the CDR3, the DNA is TGTGCCAGCAGCTCCGGGGTAAACACTGAAGCTTTCTTT. This gives the protein CASSSGVNTEAFF.

The J gene is TRBJ2-7, the V gene TRBV19, with D maybe TRBD2 (6 bases). The CDR3 has 14 residues. Between the trimmed V and J ends, which lost 3 bases and 1 base, there was a span of 10 bases. The germline V gene encodes CDR1 LNHDA and CDR2 SQIVND (reference sequence). CDR3 sequence (DNA): TGTGCCAGTAGTATTGGGGGGAGTTCCTACGAGCAGTACTTC. As protein: CASSIGGSSYEQYF.

The rearrangement links TRBV7-2 to TRBJ2-1; no definite D call. The V and J ends lost 3 bases and 2 bases respectively, with 11 bases between them. There are 15 residues in the CDR3. Germline lookup yields CDR1 SGHTA and CDR2 FQGNSA. CDR3 residues: CASSLYPLAYNEQFF. For the CDR3, the DNA is TGTGCCAGCAGCTTGTACCCACTTGCCTACAATGAGCAGTTCTTC.

V is TRBV5-1 and J is TRBJ2-5; D perhaps matches TRBD2 (5 bases). CDR3 length: 17 amino acids. The ends were cut back, 4 bases at V and 4 bases at J, with 23 bases in the middle. Germline V gives CDR1 SGHRS, CDR2 YFSETQ. For the CDR3, the DNA is TGCGCCAGCAGCGATGGCAGGAGGACCCTGCGAGGAGAGACCCAGTACTTC. Translation gives CASSDGRRTLRGETQYF.

This chain joins TRBV5-6 and TRBJ1-4; 7 bases align to TRBD1. Trimming at V came to 0 bases and at J to 7 bases, leaving 6 bases not matched to a gene. The CDR3 runs to 15 residues. CDR1 and CDR2 (germline): SGHDT, YYEEEE. CDR3 loop: CASSLAAGGGEKLFF. DNA for the CDR3: TGTGCCAGCAGCTTGGCGGCAGGGGGAGGTGAAAAACTGTTTTTT.

This chain connects TRBV5-4 to TRBJ1-5; possibly TRBD1 for D (6 bases). Trimming cost V 4 bases and J 4 bases, with 21 bases left between them. There are 17 residues in the CDR3. From germline, CDR1 is SGHNT and CDR2 YYREEE (reference sequence). Written as DNA, the CDR3 is TGTGCCAGCAGCGATCAACAGGGAAGGGGCTTGAATCAGCCCCAGCATTTT. It encodes CASSDQQGRGLNQPQHF.

The chain uses TRBV5-1 and TRBJ1-1; no clear D. V was pared by 0 bases and J by 0 bases, with 6 bases between. Per the germline V gene, CDR1 is SGHRS and CDR2 is YFSETQ. The CDR3 has 14 residues. The CDR3: CASSLDSMNTEAFF. In DNA form, the CDR3 reads TGCGCCAGCAGCTTGGACAGCATGAACACTGAAGCTTTCTTT.

The chain has TRBV6-6 and TRBJ1-5, with D maybe TRBD1 (5 bases). CDR1 MNHNY and CDR2 SVGAGI come from the germline V gene (reference sequence). The CDR3 totals 12 residues. The germline V and J ends were trimmed by 7 bases and 4 bases, with 8 bases remaining between them. The CDR3 region has the DNA TGTGCCAGCACTCAGGGTAATCAGCCCCAGCATTTT. Encoded protein: CASTQGNQPQHF.

Only one count was recorded for this clone. The chain employs TRBV5-1 and TRBJ1-3, with unresolved D. CDR1 SGHRS and CDR2 YFSETQ come from the germline V gene. The CDR3 is 15 amino acids. Deletions cut 2 bases from V and 1 base from J, with 10 bases between. CDR3 residues: CASSLGGFSGNTIYF. The CDR3 DNA sequence: TGCGCCAGCAGCTTAGGAGGGTTTTCTGGAAACACCATATATTTT.

The V gene is TRBV5-5, the J gene TRBJ2-7; D is ambiguous. The germline V gene has CDR1 SGHKS and CDR2 YYEKEE (reference sequence). The V end lost 4 bases, the J end lost 3 bases, and 8 bases lay between the germline ends. The CDR3 has 12 amino acids. The CDR3, as DNA: TGTGCCAGCAGCCCACAAGACTACGAGCAGTACTTC. The encoded protein is CASSPQDYEQYF.

The chain uses TRBV9 and TRBJ2-3; 9 nucleotides match TRBD2. This CDR3 is 16 amino acids long. CDR1 SGDLS and CDR2 YYNGEE come from the germline V gene. The J segment lost 2 bases and the V segment lost 0 bases, leaving 4 bases of the junction unmatched. The CDR3 DNA sequence: TGTGCCAGCAGCGTAGATAGCGGGAGATCCACAGATACGCAGTATTTT. It encodes CASSVDSGRSTDTQYF. Full variable domain (rest looked up from reference TRBV9 and TRBJ2-3): DSGVTQTPKHLITATGQRVTLRCSPRSGDLSVYWYQQSLDQGLQFLIQYYNGEERAKGNILERFSAQQFPDLHSELNLSSLELGDSALYFCASSVDSGRSTDTQYFGPGTRLTVL.

The chain combines TRBV19 with TRBJ2-7, with 13 bases identical to TRBD2. CDR1 and CDR2 from the germline V gene are LNHDA and SQIVND (reference sequence). Losses at the gene ends were 3 bases for V and 3 bases for J; bases not matched to a gene: 2. The CDR3 is 15 residues long. CDR3: CASSIWTSGSYEQYF. CDR3 coding DNA: TGTGCCAGTAGTATCTGGACTAGCGGGAGCTACGAGCAGTACTTC.

J is TRBJ2-7 and V is TRBV27, with 8 bases lining up with TRBD1. The CDR3 runs 15 residues. V trimming: 2 bases; J trimming: 8 bases; junction bases outside the gene matches: 11. Germline V gene data show CDR1 as MNHEY and CDR2 as SMNVEV (reference sequence). The CDR3 DNA is TGTGCCAGCAGTTTACTCTACGGACAGGGCCACAAGCAGTACTTC. This sequence encodes CASSLLYGQGHKQYF.

CDR3 DNA sequence: TGTGCCAGCAGCGTTTGGGGACAGGGTCCTGAAGCTTTCTTT. Amino acid sequence: CASSVWGQGPEAFF. The genes are TRBV6-6 and TRBJ1-1, with TRBD1 matching 9 bases. The trim removed 6 bases at V and 6 bases at J, leaving 8 bases unmatched. CDR1 MNHNY and CDR2 SVGAGI come from the germline V gene (reference sequence). The length of the CDR3 is 14 residues.

This rearrangement joins TRBV9 to TRBJ2-1; 7 nucleotides line up with TRBD2. V dropped 0 bases and J dropped 3; count of bases not matched to a gene: 3. The CDR3 spans 15 residues. Germline assignment: CDR1 SGDLS and CDR2 YYNGEE. The CDR3 reads CASSVAGLSYNEQFF. CDR3 DNA sequence: TGTGCCAGCAGCGTAGCGGGACTAAGCTACAATGAGCAGTTCTTC.

The gene calls are TRBV7-8 and TRBJ1-5, with 8 bases aligning to TRBD1. The CDR3 extends over 17 amino acids. The V gene's germline CDR1 is SGHVS and CDR2 FQNEAQ. J gave up 4 bases and V 5 bases, and 13 bases lay outside the gene matches. Written as DNA, the CDR3 is TGTGCCAGCAGCCTGCGCCCGACAGGGGATATTAATCAGCCCCAGCATTTT. This encodes CASSLRPTGDINQPQHF.

J is TRBJ1-2 and V is TRBV25-1; 7 bases align to TRBD1. V was clipped by 3 bases and J by 3 bases; unmatched bases: 1. Germline V gene sequence: CDR1 MGHDK, CDR2 SYGVNS. This CDR3 contains 13 residues. The CDR3 DNA reads as TGTGCCAGCAGTGATGACAGGGACTATGGCTACACCTTC. Translated, it gives CASSDDRDYGYTF.

This chain connects TRBV28 to TRBJ2-7; weak D call: TRBD1 (5 bases). V was cut by 6 bases and J by 13 bases, with 16 bases left in between. This CDR3 contains 11 residues. The germline CDR1 and CDR2 sequences are MDHEN and SYDVKM. The CDR3 coding sequence is TGTGCCAGCAGCTACCGGGCCCAGGGATACTTC. This gives the protein CASSYRAQGYF.

This clone was found once. At one boundary the junction diverges from the germline segment, which might be a read error. This chain uses TRBV6-1 with TRBJ1-1; D is unclear. Looked up from germline, CDR1 is MNHNS and CDR2 is SASEGT. CDR3 size: 14 residues. The CDR3 DNA is TGTGCCAGCGGTGAAGGAGTGGTGAACACTGAAGCTTTCTTT. Translation: CASGEGVVNTEAFF.

This chain joins TRBV4-2 and TRBJ2-7; TRBD2 agrees at 7 bases. The CDR3 is 15 residues long. CDR1 LGHNA and CDR2 YNFKEQ come from the germline V gene. The V and J ends lost 4 bases and 1 base, in that order; junction bases with no gene match: 7. This chain's CDR3 is CASSPRLAESYEQYF. Written as DNA, the CDR3 is TGTGCCAGCAGCCCCCGACTAGCTGAGTCCTACGAGCAGTACTTC.

The chain is built from TRBV14 and TRBJ2-1, with 7 bases aligning to TRBD1. In germline, CDR1 is SGHDN, CDR2 FVKESK. This CDR3 has 17 amino acids. The junction had 12 bases not matched to a gene; V was cut back by 3 bases and J by 4 bases. CDR3 sequence (DNA): TGTGCCAGCAGCCACGACTACTCCGGGACAGCTTACAATGAGCAGTTCTTC. It yields the protein CASSHDYSGTAYNEQFF.